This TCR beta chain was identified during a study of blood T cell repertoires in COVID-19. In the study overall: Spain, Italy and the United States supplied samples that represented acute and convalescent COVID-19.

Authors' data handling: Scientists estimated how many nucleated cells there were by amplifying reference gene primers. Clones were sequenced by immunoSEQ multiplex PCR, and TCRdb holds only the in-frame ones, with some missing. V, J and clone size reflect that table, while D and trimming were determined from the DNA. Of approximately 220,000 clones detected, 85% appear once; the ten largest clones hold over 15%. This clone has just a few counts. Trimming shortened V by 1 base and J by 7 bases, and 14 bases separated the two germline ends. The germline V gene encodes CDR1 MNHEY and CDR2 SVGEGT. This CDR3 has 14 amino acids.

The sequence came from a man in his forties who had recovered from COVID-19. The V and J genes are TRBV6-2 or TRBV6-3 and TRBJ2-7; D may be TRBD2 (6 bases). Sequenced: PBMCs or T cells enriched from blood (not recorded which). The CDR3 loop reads CASSYYGSEKEQYF. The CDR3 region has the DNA TGTGCCAGCAGTTACTACGGGAGCGAAAAAGAGCAGTACTTC.